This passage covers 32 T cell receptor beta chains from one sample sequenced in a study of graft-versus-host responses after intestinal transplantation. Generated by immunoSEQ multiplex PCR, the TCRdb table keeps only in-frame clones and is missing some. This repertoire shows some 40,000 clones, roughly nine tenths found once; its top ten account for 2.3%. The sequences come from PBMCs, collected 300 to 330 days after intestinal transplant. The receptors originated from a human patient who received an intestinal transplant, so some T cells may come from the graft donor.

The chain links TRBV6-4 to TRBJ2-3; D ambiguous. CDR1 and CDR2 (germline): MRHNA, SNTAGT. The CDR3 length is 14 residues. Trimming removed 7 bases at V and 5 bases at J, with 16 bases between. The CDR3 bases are TGTGCCAGCACGGCAGGTTCCGTTGAAGATACGCAGTATTTT. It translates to CASTAGSVEDTQYF.

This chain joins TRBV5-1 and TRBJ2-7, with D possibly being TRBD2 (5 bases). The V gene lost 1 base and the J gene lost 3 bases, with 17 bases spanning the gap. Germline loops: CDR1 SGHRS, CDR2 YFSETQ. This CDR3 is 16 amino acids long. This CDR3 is CASSLNWVLANYEQYF. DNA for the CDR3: TGCGCCAGCAGCTTGAACTGGGTCCTAGCCAACTACGAGCAGTACTTC.

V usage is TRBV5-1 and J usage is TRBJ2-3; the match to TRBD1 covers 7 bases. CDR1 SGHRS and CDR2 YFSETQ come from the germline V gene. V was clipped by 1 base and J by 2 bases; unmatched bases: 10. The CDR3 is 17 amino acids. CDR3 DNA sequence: TGCGCCAGCAGCTTGAAGGGGGCAACAATTTTCACAGATACGCAGTATTTT. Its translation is CASSLKGATIFTDTQYF.

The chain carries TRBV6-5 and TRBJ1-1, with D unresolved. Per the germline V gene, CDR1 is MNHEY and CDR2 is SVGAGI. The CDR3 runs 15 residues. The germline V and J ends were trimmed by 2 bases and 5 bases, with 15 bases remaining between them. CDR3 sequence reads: CASSYRQLSWTEAFF. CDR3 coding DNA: TGTGCCAGCAGTTACCGGCAGTTATCTTGGACTGAAGCTTTCTTT.

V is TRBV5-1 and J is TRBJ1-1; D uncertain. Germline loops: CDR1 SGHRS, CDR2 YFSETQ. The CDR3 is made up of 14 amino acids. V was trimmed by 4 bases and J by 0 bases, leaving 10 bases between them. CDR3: CASSPQVVNTEAFF. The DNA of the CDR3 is TGCGCCAGCAGCCCCCAGGTTGTGAACACTGAAGCTTTCTTT.

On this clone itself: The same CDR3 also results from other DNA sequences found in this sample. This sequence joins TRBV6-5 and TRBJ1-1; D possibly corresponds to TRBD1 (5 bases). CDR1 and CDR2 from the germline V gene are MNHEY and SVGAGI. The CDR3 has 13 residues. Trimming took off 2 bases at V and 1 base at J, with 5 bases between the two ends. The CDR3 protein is CASSYRGNTEAFF. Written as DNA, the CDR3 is TGTGCCAGCAGTTACAGGGGGAACACTGAAGCTTTCTTT.

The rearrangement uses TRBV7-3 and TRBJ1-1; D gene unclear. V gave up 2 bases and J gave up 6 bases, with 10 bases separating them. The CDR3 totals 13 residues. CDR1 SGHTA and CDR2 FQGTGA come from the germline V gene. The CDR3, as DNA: TGTGCCAGCAGCTTAGTATCGGGGTCTGAAGCTTTCTTT. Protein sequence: CASSLVSGSEAFF.

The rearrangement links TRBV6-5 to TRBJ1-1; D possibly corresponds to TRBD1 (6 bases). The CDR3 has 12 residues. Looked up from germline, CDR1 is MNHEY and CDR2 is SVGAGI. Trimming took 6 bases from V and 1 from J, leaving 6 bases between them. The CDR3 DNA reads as TGTGCCAGCAGACAGGGGAACACTGAAGCTTTCTTT. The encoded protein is CASRQGNTEAFF.

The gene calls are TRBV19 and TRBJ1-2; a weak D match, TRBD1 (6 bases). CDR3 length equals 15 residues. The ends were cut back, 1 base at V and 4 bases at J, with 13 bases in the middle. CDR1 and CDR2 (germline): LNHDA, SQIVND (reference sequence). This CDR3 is CASSIAPGDSYGYTF. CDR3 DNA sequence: TGTGCCAGTAGTATAGCTCCAGGGGATAGCTATGGCTACACCTTC. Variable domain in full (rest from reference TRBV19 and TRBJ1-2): DGGITQSPKYLFRKEGQNVTLSCEQNLNHDAMYWYRQDPGQGLRLIYYSQIVNDFQKGDIAEGYSVSREKKESFPLTVTSAQKNPTAFYLCASSIAPGDSYGYTFGSGTRLTVV.

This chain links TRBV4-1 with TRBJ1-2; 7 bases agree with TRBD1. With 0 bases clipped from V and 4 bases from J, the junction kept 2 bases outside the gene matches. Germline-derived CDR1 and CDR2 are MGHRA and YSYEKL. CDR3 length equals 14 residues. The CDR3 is CASSQETGSYGYTF. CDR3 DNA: TGCGCCAGCAGCCAAGAGACAGGGTCCTATGGCTACACCTTC.

This chain's CDR3 is CASSRGSNQPQHF. The CDR3 coding sequence is TGTGCCAGCAGTAGGGGGAGCAATCAGCCCCAGCATTTT. The chain is built from TRBV6-5 and TRBJ1-5; D possibly corresponds to TRBD1 (6 bases). This CDR3 contains 13 residues. Trimming shortened V by 5 bases and J by 1 base, and 6 bases separated the two germline ends. CDR1 is MNHEY, CDR2 SVGAGI, per germline.

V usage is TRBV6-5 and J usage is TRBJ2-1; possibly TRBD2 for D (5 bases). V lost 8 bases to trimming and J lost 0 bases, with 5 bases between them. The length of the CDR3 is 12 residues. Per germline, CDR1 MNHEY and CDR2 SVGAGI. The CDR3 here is CASEGSYNEQFF. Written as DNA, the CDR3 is TGTGCCAGCGAGGGCTCCTACAATGAGCAGTTCTTC.

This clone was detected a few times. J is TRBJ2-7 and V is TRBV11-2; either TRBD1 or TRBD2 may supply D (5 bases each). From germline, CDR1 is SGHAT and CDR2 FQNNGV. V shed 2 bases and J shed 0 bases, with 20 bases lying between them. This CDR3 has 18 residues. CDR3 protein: CASSLSPGQWGSSYEQYF. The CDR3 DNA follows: TGTGCCAGCAGCTTATCCCCCGGCCAGTGGGGGTCCTCCTACGAGCAGTACTTC.

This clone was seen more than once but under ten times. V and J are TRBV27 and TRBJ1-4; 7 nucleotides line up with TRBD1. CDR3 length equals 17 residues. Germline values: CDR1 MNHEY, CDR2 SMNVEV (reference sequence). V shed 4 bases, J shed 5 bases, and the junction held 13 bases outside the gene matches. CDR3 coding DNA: TGTGCCAGCAGTTCCCTCCGGGGGACAGCAAAGAATGAAAAACTGTTTTTT. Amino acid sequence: CASSSLRGTAKNEKLFF.

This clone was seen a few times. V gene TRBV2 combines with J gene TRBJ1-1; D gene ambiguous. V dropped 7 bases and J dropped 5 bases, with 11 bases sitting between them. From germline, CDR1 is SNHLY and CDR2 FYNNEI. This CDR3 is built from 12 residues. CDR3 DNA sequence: TGTGCCAGCATCCTACGTACGACTGAAGCTTTCTTT. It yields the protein CASILRTTEAFF.

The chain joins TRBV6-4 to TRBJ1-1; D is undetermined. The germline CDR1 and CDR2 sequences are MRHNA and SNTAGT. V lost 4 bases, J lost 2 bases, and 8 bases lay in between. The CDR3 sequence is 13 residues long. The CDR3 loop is CASSVQINTEAFF. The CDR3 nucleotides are TGTGCCAGCAGTGTACAGATAAACACTGAAGCTTTCTTT.

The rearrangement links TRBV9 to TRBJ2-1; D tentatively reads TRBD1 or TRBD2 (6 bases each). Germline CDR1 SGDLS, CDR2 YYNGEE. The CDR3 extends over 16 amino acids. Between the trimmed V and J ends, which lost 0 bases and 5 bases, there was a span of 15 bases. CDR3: CASSVVGAGGDNEQFF. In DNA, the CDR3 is TGTGCCAGCAGCGTAGTGGGGGCGGGCGGGGACAATGAGCAGTTCTTC.

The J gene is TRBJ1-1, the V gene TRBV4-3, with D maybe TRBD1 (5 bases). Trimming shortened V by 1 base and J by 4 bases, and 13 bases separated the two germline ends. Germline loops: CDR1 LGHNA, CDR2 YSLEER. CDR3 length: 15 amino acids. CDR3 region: CASSQVPFGGTEAFF. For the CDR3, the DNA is TGCGCCAGCAGCCAAGTGCCGTTTGGGGGCACTGAAGCTTTCTTT.

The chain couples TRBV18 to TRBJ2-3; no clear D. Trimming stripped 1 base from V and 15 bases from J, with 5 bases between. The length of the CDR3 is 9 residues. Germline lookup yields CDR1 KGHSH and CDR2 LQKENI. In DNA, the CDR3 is TGTGCCAGCTCACCACGCGGTTATTTT. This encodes CASSPRGYF.

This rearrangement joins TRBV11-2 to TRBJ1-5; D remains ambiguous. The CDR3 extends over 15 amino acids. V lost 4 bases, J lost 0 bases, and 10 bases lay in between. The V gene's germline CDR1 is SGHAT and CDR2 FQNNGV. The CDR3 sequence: CASSYSGVSNQPQHF. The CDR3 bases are TGTGCCAGCAGCTACTCGGGAGTTAGCAATCAGCCCCAGCATTTT.

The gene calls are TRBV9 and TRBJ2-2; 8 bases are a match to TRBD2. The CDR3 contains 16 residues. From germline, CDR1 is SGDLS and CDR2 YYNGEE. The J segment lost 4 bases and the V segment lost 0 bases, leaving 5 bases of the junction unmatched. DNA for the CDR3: TGTGCCAGCAGCGTAGGGGGCGGGAGGACCACCGGGGAGCTGTTTTTT. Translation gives CASSVGGGRTTGELFF.

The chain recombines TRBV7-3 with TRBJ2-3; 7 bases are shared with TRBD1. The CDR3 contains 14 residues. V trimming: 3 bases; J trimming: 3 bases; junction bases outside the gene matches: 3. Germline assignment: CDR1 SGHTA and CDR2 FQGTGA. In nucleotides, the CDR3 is TGTGCCAGCAGCTTGGCAGGGGGTACAGATACGCAGTATTTT. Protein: CASSLAGGTDTQYF.

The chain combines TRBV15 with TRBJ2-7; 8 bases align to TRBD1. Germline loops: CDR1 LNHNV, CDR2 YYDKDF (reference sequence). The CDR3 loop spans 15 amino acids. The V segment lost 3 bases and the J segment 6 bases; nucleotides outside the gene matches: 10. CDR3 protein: CATSSTGTGGSEQYF. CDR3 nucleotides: TGTGCCACCAGCAGTACCGGGACAGGTGGGTCCGAGCAGTACTTC.

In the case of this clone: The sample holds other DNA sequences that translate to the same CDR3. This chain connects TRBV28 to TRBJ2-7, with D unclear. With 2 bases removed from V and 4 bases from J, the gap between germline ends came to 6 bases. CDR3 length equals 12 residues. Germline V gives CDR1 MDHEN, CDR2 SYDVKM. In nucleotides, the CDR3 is TGTGCCAGCAGTTTAGTAGGGTACGAGCAGTACTTC. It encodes CASSLVGYEQYF. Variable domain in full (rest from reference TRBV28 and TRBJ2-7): DVKVTQSSRYLVKRTGEKVFLECVQDMDHENMFWYRQDPGLGLRLIYFSYDVKMKEKGDIPEGYSVSREKKERFSLILESASTNQTSMYLCASSLVGYEQYFGPGTRLTVT.

Here the CDR3 DNA reads TGTGCCAGCAGCACGGCCTACGAGCAGTACTTC. This codes for CASSTAYEQYF. The chain joins TRBV7-2 to TRBJ2-7; no reliable D call. The ends were cut back, 5 bases at V and 2 bases at J, with 4 bases in the middle. Germline CDR1 and CDR2: SGHTA and FQGNSA. This CDR3 spans 11 amino acids.

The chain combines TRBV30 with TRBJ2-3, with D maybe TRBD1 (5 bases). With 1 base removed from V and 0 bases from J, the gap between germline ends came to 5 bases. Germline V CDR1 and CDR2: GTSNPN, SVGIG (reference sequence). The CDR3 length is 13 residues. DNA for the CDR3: TGTGCCTGGAGTGCAGGGAGCACAGATACGCAGTATTTT. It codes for CAWSAGSTDTQYF.

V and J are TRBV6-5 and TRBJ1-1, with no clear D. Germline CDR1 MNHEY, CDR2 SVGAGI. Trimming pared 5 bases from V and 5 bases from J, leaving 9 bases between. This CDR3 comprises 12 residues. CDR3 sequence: CASSEGRTEAFF. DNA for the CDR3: TGTGCCAGCAGTGAAGGGAGGACTGAAGCTTTCTTT.

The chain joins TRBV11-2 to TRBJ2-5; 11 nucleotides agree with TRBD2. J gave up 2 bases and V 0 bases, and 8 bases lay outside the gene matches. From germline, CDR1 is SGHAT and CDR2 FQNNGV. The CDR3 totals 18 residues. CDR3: CASSLDRPSGGYQETQYF. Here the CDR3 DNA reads TGTGCCAGCAGCTTAGACCGACCTAGCGGGGGGTATCAAGAGACCCAGTACTTC.

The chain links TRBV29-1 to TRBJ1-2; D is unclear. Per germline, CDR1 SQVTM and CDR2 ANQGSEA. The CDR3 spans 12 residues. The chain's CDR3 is CSGSLGPGGYTF. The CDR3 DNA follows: TGCAGTGGCTCTCTGGGCCCAGGAGGCTACACCTTC.

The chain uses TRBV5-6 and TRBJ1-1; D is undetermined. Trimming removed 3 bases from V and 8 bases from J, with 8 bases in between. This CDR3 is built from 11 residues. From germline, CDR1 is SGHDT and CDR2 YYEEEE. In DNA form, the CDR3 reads TGTGCCAGCAGCTCCGGACTCGAAGCTTTCTTT. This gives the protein CASSSGLEAFF.

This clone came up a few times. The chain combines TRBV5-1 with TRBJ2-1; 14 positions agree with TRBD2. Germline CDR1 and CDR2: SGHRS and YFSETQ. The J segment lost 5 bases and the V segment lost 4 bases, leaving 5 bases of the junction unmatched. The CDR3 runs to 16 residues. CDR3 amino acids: CASSAGLAGANNEQFF. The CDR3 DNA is TGCGCCAGCAGCGCGGGACTAGCGGGAGCTAACAATGAGCAGTTCTTC.

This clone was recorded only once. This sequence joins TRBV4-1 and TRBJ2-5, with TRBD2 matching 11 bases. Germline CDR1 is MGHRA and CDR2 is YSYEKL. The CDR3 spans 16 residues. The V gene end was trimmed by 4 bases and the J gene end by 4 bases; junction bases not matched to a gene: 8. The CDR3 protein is CASSRILAGALETQYF. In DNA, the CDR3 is TGCGCCAGCAGCCGGATACTAGCGGGGGCATTAGAGACCCAGTACTTC.